This T cell receptor beta chain appears in the sequencing data of a study of blood T cells in healthy people across ages. Overall study: About one barcoded TCR beta cDNA was captured per two T cells.

PCR was performed a second time for roughly 7 to 12 cycles using a sample-barcoded 5' primer and a J-beta primer mix. Every sample produced at least 2.5 million CDR3-containing paired-end reads. One entry per CDR3 protein, called by TCRdb with MiXCR from the 5' RACE reads. The repertoire consists of around 800,000 distinct CDR3 sequences, with around 45% occurring once and the leading ten covering roughly a fifth. General study points: A strong correlation was found between TCR beta diversity and the percentage of naive T cells.

CDR1 is LNHNV and CDR2 is YYDKDF in the germline V gene (reference sequence). This CDR3 is 15 amino acids long. This clonotype appeared a single time. What it binds is not known. An end of the junction does not agree with germline; a read error may underlie this. The chain combines TRBV15 with TRBJ2-1; D uncertain. This sequence was found in a man in his fifties or sixties in good health. Specimen: blood. CDR3 in DNA: TGTGCCACCAGCAGAGATCTGGGCTATAACGATGAGCGGTTCTTC. Its translation: CATSRDLGYNDERFF.